This entry lists 10 T cell receptor beta chains sequenced from one sample in a study of blood T cell repertoires in COVID-19. Repertoires were generated with immunoSEQ multiplex PCR, while TCRdb's copy carries only in-frame clones and drops some. Of a few hundred thousand clones in the sample, around nine tenths were seen once. Sequencing was carried out using peripheral blood. These receptors were taken from a man in his sixties who had recovered from COVID-19.

There are a few counts of this clone. This chain connects TRBV14 to TRBJ1-4; D is uncertain. The germline gives CDR1 SGHDN, CDR2 FVKESK. V lost 0 bases and J 6 bases, leaving 11 bases between the germline ends. The CDR3 covers 15 residues. The CDR3 loop reads CASSQDLPPDEKLFF. The CDR3 coding sequence is TGTGCCAGCAGCCAAGATCTACCACCGGATGAAAAACTGTTTTTT. Together with reference TRBV14 and TRBJ1-4, the CDR3 gives the full variable domain: EAGVTQFPSHSVIEKGQTVTLRCDPISGHDNLYWYRRVMGKEIKFLLHFVKESKQDESGMPNNRFLAERTGGTYSTLKVQPAELEDSGVYFCASSQDLPPDEKLFFGSGTQLSVL.

This chain connects TRBV18 to TRBJ1-1; D not certain. CDR1 and CDR2 (germline): KGHSH, LQKENI. V lost 2 bases to trimming and J lost 4 bases, with 26 bases between them. This CDR3 has 19 amino acids. CDR3 amino acids: CASSPNEVATTGGFTEAFF. The CDR3 bases are TGTGCCAGCTCACCAAATGAGGTAGCGACGACGGGAGGTTTCACTGAAGCTTTCTTT.

The genes are TRBV15 and TRBJ1-4, with D hard to call. The ends were cut back, 3 bases at V and 5 bases at J, with 13 bases in the middle. Germline CDR1 reads LNHNV; CDR2 reads YYDKDF (reference sequence). The CDR3 runs to 15 residues. The CDR3 here is CATSSIQSGNEKLFF. CDR3 in DNA: TGTGCCACCAGCAGCATACAGAGCGGGAATGAAAAACTGTTTTTT.

The J gene is TRBJ2-3, the V gene TRBV5-1; 7 nucleotides match TRBD1. Germline loops: CDR1 SGHRS, CDR2 YFSETQ. The CDR3 has 15 residues. Trimming took 3 bases from V and 4 from J; bases not matched to a gene: 8. CDR3 region: CASSSQGEMADTQYF. CDR3 nucleotides: TGCGCCAGCAGCTCGCAGGGGGAAATGGCAGATACGCAGTATTTT.

This chain links TRBV27 with TRBJ2-2, with 10 nucleotides matching TRBD1. This CDR3 contains 14 residues. Germline V gives CDR1 MNHEY, CDR2 SMNVEV (reference sequence). V lost 6 bases to trimming and J lost 6 bases; unmatched junction nucleotides: 4. CDR3 coding DNA: TGTGCCAGCAGGACCGGGACAGGGGCCGGGGAGCTGTTTTTT. Protein: CASRTGTGAGELFF.

In this sample, this clone turned up once. The gene calls are TRBV28 and TRBJ2-1; 9 nucleotides align to TRBD2. Trimming removed 1 base from V and 3 bases from J; junction bases left unmatched: 7. CDR1 is MDHEN, CDR2 SYDVKM, per germline. The CDR3 extends over 17 amino acids. This chain's CDR3 is CASSLFTGTSSYNEQFF. CDR3 in DNA: TGTGCCAGCAGTTTATTCACTGGGACTAGCAGCTACAATGAGCAGTTCTTC.

The DNA of the CDR3 is TGTGCCAGCAGTCAGAAAAACATTCAGTACTTC. Its translation is CASSQKNIQYF. The chain has TRBV7-2 and TRBJ2-4; D is unclear. Germline V gene lookup returns CDR1 SGHTA and CDR2 FQGNSA. This CDR3 has 11 residues. Trimming pared 6 bases from V and 4 bases from J, leaving 4 bases between.

The V call is TRBV24-1, the J call TRBJ2-2; 7 bases match TRBD2. The CDR3 runs 13 residues. The germline CDR1 and CDR2 sequences are KGHDR and SFDVKD. J was trimmed by 6 bases and V by 8 bases; bases with no gene match: 5. CDR3: CATMSGIPGELFF. CDR3 nucleotide sequence: TGTGCCACCATGAGCGGGATACCCGGGGAGCTGTTTTTT.

The chain has TRBV18 and TRBJ1-1, with TRBD1 identical over 7 bases. Per germline, CDR1 KGHSH and CDR2 LQKENI. The V gene end was trimmed by 3 bases and the J gene end by 3 bases; junction bases not matched to a gene: 7. The CDR3 consists of 15 residues. The DNA of the CDR3 is TGTGCCAGCTCACCCCCGGGACAGCAGTACACTGAAGCTTTCTTT. Encoded protein: CASSPPGQQYTEAFF. Full variable domain (rest looked up from reference TRBV18 and TRBJ1-1): NAGVMQNPRHLVRRRGQEARLRCSPMKGHSHVYWYRQLPEEGLKFMVYLQKENIIDESGMPKERFSAEFPKEGPSILRIQQVVRGDSAAYFCASSPPGQQYTEAFFGQGTRLTVV.

This chain joins TRBV6-6 and TRBJ1-2, with no clear D. With 3 bases removed from V and 6 bases from J, the gap between germline ends came to 11 bases. Looked up from germline, CDR1 is MNHNY and CDR2 is SVGAGI (reference sequence). CDR3 size: 13 residues. The CDR3 loop reads CASSYDGENGYTF. In DNA, the CDR3 is TGTGCCAGCAGTTATGACGGGGAAAATGGCTACACCTTC.